Listed below are T cell receptor beta chains from one sample, sequenced in a study of identical twins. Using its own MiXCR run on the 5' RACE reads, TCRdb lists one record per CDR3 protein. The table lists about 530,000 distinct CDR3 sequences, 20% to 25% of them singletons. A further study also used this sample, focusing on yellow fever vaccine responses in identical twins.

The sequencing sample was made of CD4+ T cells sorted from blood. All receptors come from a woman aged 18-30 years in good health. Both conserved end residues are trimmed from each CDR3. Each record gives: V gene, J gene, CDR3 protein.

v_gene: TRBV5-1; j_gene: TRBJ2-2; CDR3aa: ASSWGLAGADTGELF
v_gene: TRBV27; j_gene: TRBJ2-7; CDR3aa: ASSPLGTGRSYEQY
v_gene: TRBV5-6; j_gene: TRBJ2-7; CDR3aa: ASSTGAGHSYEQY
v_gene: TRBV5-1; j_gene: TRBJ2-7; CDR3aa: ASSLGSGQTTKTYEQY
v_gene: TRBV18; j_gene: TRBJ2-7; CDR3aa: ASSPGLVGDEQY
v_gene: TRBV27; j_gene: TRBJ1-2; CDR3aa: ASSLQYRVGYGYT
v_gene: TRBV7-8; j_gene: TRBJ2-1; CDR3aa: ASSLGLQYNEQF
v_gene: TRBV28; j_gene: TRBJ1-2; CDR3aa: ASNDSGWVGYGYT
v_gene: TRBV20-1; j_gene: TRBJ1-1; CDR3aa: SASSVNTEAF
v_gene: TRBV5-1; j_gene: TRBJ2-5; CDR3aa: ASSSLAEETQY
v_gene: TRBV25-1; j_gene: TRBJ2-1; CDR3aa: ASRDRNEQF
v_gene: TRBV11-3; j_gene: TRBJ2-7; CDR3aa: ASSLSETEQY
v_gene: TRBV7-8; j_gene: TRBJ2-2; CDR3aa: AGIRSNTGELF
v_gene: TRBV18; j_gene: TRBJ2-3; CDR3aa: ASSPSSRGATDTQY
v_gene: TRBV5-1; j_gene: TRBJ2-3; CDR3aa: ASSRTSGEDTQY
v_gene: TRBV29-1; j_gene: TRBJ2-1; CDR3aa: SVEVGEKVYNEQF
v_gene: TRBV5-1; j_gene: TRBJ2-1; CDR3aa: ASSLENAGEQF
v_gene: TRBV20-1; j_gene: TRBJ2-1; CDR3aa: SARQLASYNEQF